This T cell receptor beta chain was captured by sequencing in a study of blood T cell repertoires in COVID-19. Study as a whole: There were acute and convalescent COVID-19 samples, and they came from the United States, Italy and Spain. PBMCs, B-cell-depleted T cells, or T cells were the source of the cDNA or gDNA that made up the material.

The table came from immunoSEQ multiplex PCR; TCRdb's copy has only in-frame clones and leaves some out. Found here are more than 55,000 clones, about 87% of them singletons; the top ten hold more than 6.5%. This CDR3 is built from 15 residues. The V segment lost 0 bases and the J segment 5 bases; nucleotides outside the gene matches: 4. CDR1 is SGDLS and CDR2 is YYNGEE in the germline V gene. Sequenced material: peripheral blood. The chain recombines TRBV9 with TRBJ2-2; 7 bases are a match to TRBD1. This receptor was identified in a human donor with active COVID-19. The donor label of this sample is uncertain. The CDR3 sequence is CASSVGTGETGELFF. CDR3 DNA: TGTGCCAGCAGCGTAGGAACAGGGGAAACCGGGGAGCTGTTTTTT.